This entry lists 21 T cell receptor beta chains sequenced from one sample in a study of blood T cell repertoires in COVID-19. This table comes from immunoSEQ multiplex PCR, and its TCRdb copy is limited to in-frame clones, with some not included. The data hold approximately 53,000 clones, with roughly four fifths observed a single time. The sample taken for sequencing was peripheral blood. The source is a woman in her fifties or sixties with acute or convalescent COVID-19.

This clone appeared once. V gene TRBV7-8 combines with J gene TRBJ2-7; D may be TRBD1 (6 bases). The CDR3 has 15 residues. Germline loops: CDR1 SGHVS, CDR2 FQNEAQ. Between the trimmed V and J ends, which lost 5 bases and 7 bases, there was a span of 21 bases. The CDR3 DNA is TGTGCCAGCAGCGAGACGGGACACCCTCTGGGGGAGCAGTACTTC. Protein sequence: CASSETGHPLGEQYF.

This chain links TRBV4-1 with TRBJ1-5; 8 bases are shared with TRBD1. The CDR3 runs 15 residues. The germline V gene has CDR1 MGHRA and CDR2 YSYEKL. V lost 1 base to trimming and J lost 6 bases; unmatched junction nucleotides: 5. The CDR3 region has the DNA TGCGCCAGCAGCCAAGTTTCAGGGGGCAGTCAGCCCCAGCATTTT. Its protein is CASSQVSGGSQPQHF.

The chain joins TRBV19 to TRBJ2-6; 7 nucleotides line up with TRBD1. CDR1 is LNHDA and CDR2 is SQIVND in the germline V gene (reference sequence). The CDR3 covers 18 residues. The V gene end was trimmed by 3 bases and the J gene end by 0 bases; junction bases not matched to a gene: 8. CDR3 DNA: TGTGCCAGTAGTATCAACAGGGGATCTTACTCTGGGGCCAACGTCCTGACTTTC. It encodes CASSINRGSYSGANVLTF.

In this sample, this clone turned up once. V usage is TRBV10-3 and J usage is TRBJ2-1; possibly TRBD1 for D (5 bases). The germline V gene has CDR1 ENHRY and CDR2 SYGVKD. The CDR3 has 15 amino acids. The V gene lost 4 bases and the J gene lost 0 bases, with 10 bases spanning the gap. The CDR3, as DNA: TGTGCCATCAGTGTTGCAGGGAACTCCTACAATGAGCAGTTCTTC. Protein sequence: CAISVAGNSYNEQFF.

This chain uses TRBV4-1 with TRBJ2-1; 7 bases match TRBD2. Unmatched junction bases numbered 8, after V lost 5 bases and J lost 4 bases. The CDR3 is 15 amino acids. Germline CDR1 is MGHRA and CDR2 is YSYEKL. CDR3 coding DNA: TGCGCCAGCAGCGCTACGGGACTAAAGTACAATGAGCAGTTCTTC. This codes for CASSATGLKYNEQFF.

This chain uses TRBV14 with TRBJ1-2; D is perhaps TRBD1 (5 bases). Germline lookup yields CDR1 SGHDN and CDR2 FVKESK. Trimming removed 5 bases from V and 3 bases from J, with 13 bases in between. This CDR3 spans 14 amino acids. The CDR3 bases are TGTGCCAGCAGCAGTGACAGTCTCTACTATGGCTACACCTTC. The encoded protein is CASSSDSLYYGYTF. Drawing the rest from reference TRBV14 and TRBJ1-2, the complete variable domain is EAGVTQFPSHSVIEKGQTVTLRCDPISGHDNLYWYRRVMGKEIKFLLHFVKESKQDESGMPNNRFLAERTGGTYSTLKVQPAELEDSGVYFCASSSDSLYYGYTFGSGTRLTVV.

This chain links TRBV3-1 (or the pseudogene TRBV3-2) with TRBJ2-1, with 9 bases aligning to TRBD2. This CDR3 comprises 16 residues. Per germline, CDR1 LGHDT and CDR2 YNNKEL (reference sequence). V was clipped by 6 bases and J by 4 bases; unmatched bases: 10. CDR3 DNA sequence: TGTGCCAGCAGTCCTTATAGCGGGAGTGATTACAATGAGCAGTTCTTC. The encoded protein is CASSPYSGSDYNEQFF.

This sequence joins TRBV24-1 and TRBJ1-1; D is perhaps TRBD1 (6 bases). The CDR3 consists of 16 residues. Germline CDR1 reads KGHDR; CDR2 reads SFDVKD. Between the trimmed V and J ends, which lost 2 bases and 4 bases, there was a span of 16 bases. The CDR3 nucleotides read TGTGCCACCAGTGATTCATCCAGGGGTTTGGGCACTGAAGCTTTCTTT. Amino acids: CATSDSSRGLGTEAFF.

This clone was counted once. The rearrangement links TRBV6-5 to TRBJ2-3, with 9 bases matching TRBD2. In germline, CDR1 is MNHEY, CDR2 SVGAGI. J gave up 2 bases and V 6 bases, and 6 bases lay outside the gene matches. The length of the CDR3 is 15 residues. CDR3: CASSSGGRPTDTQYF. CDR3 bases: TGTGCCAGCAGCAGCGGGGGGCGGCCCACAGATACGCAGTATTTT.

This chain connects TRBV7-9 to TRBJ1-5; TRBD1 might be the D (6 bases). V lost 1 base to trimming and J lost 3 bases, with 13 bases between them. Germline V gene sequence: CDR1 SEHNR, CDR2 FQNEAQ (reference sequence). The CDR3 spans 16 residues. CDR3 DNA: TGTGCCAGCAGCTTAGGCAGGGGCGCTAACAATCAGCCCCAGCATTTT. Its translation is CASSLGRGANNQPQHF.

The CDR3 loop reads CASSFPGVAGKDTQYF. For the CDR3, the DNA is TGTGCCAGCAGCTTTCCCGGGGTAGCGGGGAAAGATACGCAGTATTTT. The chain couples TRBV7-9 to TRBJ2-3, with 8 bases identical to TRBD2. The germline V gene has CDR1 SEHNR and CDR2 FQNEAQ (reference sequence). J was trimmed by 5 bases and V by 3 bases; bases with no gene match: 10. This CDR3 region has 16 residues.

The genes are TRBV5-4 and TRBJ2-5; maybe TRBD1 (8 bases). In germline, CDR1 is SGHNT, CDR2 YYREEE (reference sequence). V was shortened by 0 bases and J by 4 bases, with 13 bases between the two germline ends. The CDR3 extends over 15 amino acids. The CDR3 coding sequence is TGTGCCAGCAGCTTGGACAGGGGGACTACAGAGACCCAGTACTTC. Its protein is CASSLDRGTTETQYF.

The chain carries TRBV20-1 and TRBJ2-7; 8 bases are a match to TRBD2. Germline assignment: CDR1 DFQATT and CDR2 SNEGSKA (reference sequence). J was trimmed by 7 bases and V by 3 bases; bases with no gene match: 17. The CDR3 covers 16 residues. CDR3 in amino acids: CSASSLAGSTMGEQYF. CDR3 in DNA: TGCAGTGCTAGTAGCCTAGCGGGTTCGACGATGGGTGAGCAGTACTTC.

The chain joins TRBV7-8 to TRBJ1-4, with TRBD1 matching over 9 bases. The CDR3 covers 21 residues. The germline CDR1 and CDR2 sequences are SGHVS and FQNEAQ. After removal of 3 bases from V and 0 bases from J, the junction contained 17 bases not matched to a gene. CDR3 nucleotides: TGTGCCAGCAGCTTTGCGGCGTGGTTGACAGGGGGAGTTTCAACTAATGAAAAACTGTTTTTT. Translating gives CASSFAAWLTGGVSTNEKLFF.

This clone was seen only once. V usage is TRBV15 and J usage is TRBJ2-7; D not resolved. Trimming shortened V by 0 bases and J by 0 bases, and 3 bases separated the two germline ends. The CDR3 is 13 amino acids. Germline V lookup: CDR1 LNHNV, CDR2 YYDKDF (reference sequence). The CDR3 bases are TGTGCCACCAGCAGAGAGTACTCCTACGAGCAGTACTTC. This encodes CATSREYSYEQYF.

The chain is built from TRBV5-1 and TRBJ2-7; 9 bases align to TRBD2. V shed 1 base, J shed 5 bases, and the junction held 13 bases outside the gene matches. CDR1 SGHRS and CDR2 YFSETQ come from the germline V gene. The CDR3 is made up of 17 amino acids. The CDR3 DNA sequence: TGCGCCAGCAGCTTGACCGCCGCTAGCGGGAACCCCCACGAGCAGTACTTC. Amino acid sequence: CASSLTAASGNPHEQYF. The full variable domain, in which reference TRBV5-1 and TRBJ2-7 provide the parts outside the CDR3, is KAGVTQTPRYLIKTRGQQVTLSCSPISGHRSVSWYQQTPGQGLQFLFEYFSETQRNKGNFPGRFSGRQFSNSRSEMNVSTLELGDSALYLCASSLTAASGNPHEQYFGPGTRLTVT.

This chain connects TRBV7-2 to TRBJ1-2; TRBD1 agrees at 7 bases. CDR1 is SGHTA and CDR2 is FQGNSA in the germline V gene. The J segment lost 6 bases and the V segment lost 5 bases, leaving 9 bases of the junction unmatched. The length of the CDR3 is 14 residues. Written as DNA, the CDR3 is TGTGCCAGCAGCCCGAGGGGGCGGGGGGATGGCTACACCTTC. Protein sequence: CASSPRGRGDGYTF.

The chain employs TRBV10-2 and TRBJ1-6, with a weak D call TRBD1 (5 bases). This CDR3 contains 19 residues. CDR1 WSHSY and CDR2 SAAADI come from the germline V gene. The V end was cut by 1 base, the J end by 1 base, with 17 bases between. Here the CDR3 reads CASSEWGPGRGSYNSPLHF. In DNA, the CDR3 is TGCGCCAGCAGTGAGTGGGGCCCGGGGAGGGGATCCTATAATTCACCCCTCCACTTT.

This clone appeared a single time. Other nucleotide sequences in the sample specify the same CDR3. This chain connects TRBV7-9 to TRBJ1-1; tentative D call: TRBD1 (6 bases). The CDR3 runs to 13 residues. The germline CDR1 and CDR2 sequences are SEHNR and FQNEAQ (reference sequence). V gave up 1 base and J gave up 5 bases, with 8 bases separating them. CDR3 DNA sequence: TGTGCCAGCAGCTTAGAGGGGGGGACTGAAGCTTTCTTT. This codes for CASSLEGGTEAFF.

The chain carries TRBV4-1 and TRBJ2-4; D gene ambiguous. The CDR3 sequence is 13 residues long. Germline V lookup: CDR1 MGHRA, CDR2 YSYEKL. The V gene lost 0 bases and the J gene lost 3 bases, with 3 bases spanning the gap. This chain's CDR3 is CASSQDSKNIQYF. CDR3 nucleotide sequence: TGCGCCAGCAGCCAAGACAGCAAAAACATTCAGTACTTC.

The rearrangement links TRBV29-1 to TRBJ2-3; 8 bases are a match to TRBD1. The germline V gene has CDR1 SQVTM and CDR2 ANQGSEA. The CDR3 covers 13 residues. Trimming at V came to 8 bases and at J to 3 bases, leaving 7 bases not matched to a gene. The CDR3 bases are TGCAGCACGGGACAGGTTGTGACAGATACGCAGTATTTT. The encoded protein is CSTGQVVTDTQYF.